This T cell receptor beta chain originates from a study of cytomegalovirus exposure and HLA in healthy donors. In its sample, this clone was seen once. No antigen is known for it. Whole-study findings and limits: TCR association rates varied by HLA locus in a later analysis, with DRB1 highest and HLA-C lowest. Segments of the TCR beta V type were, in most cases, productive about 87% or about 30% of the time in an earlier analysis. The HLA-A and HLA-B alleles of most subjects were reportedly predicted accurately from TCR beta sequences.

With 60 Vbeta and 13 Jbeta primers, the PCR was carried out. The data were produced by immunoSEQ multiplex PCR, yet TCRdb's version contains in-frame clones alone and is incomplete. In the table there are about 130,000 clones, more than 80% of which are singletons. The V end was cut by 7 bases, the J end by 3 bases, with 10 bases between. The CDR3 extends over 13 amino acids. Germline CDR1 MNHNY, CDR2 SVGAGI (reference sequence). This receptor was obtained from a woman between 40 and 50 years old in good health and CMV-seropositive. Sequenced material: PBMCs. The chain is built from TRBV6-6 and TRBJ1-5; a weak D match, TRBD1 (6 bases). In nucleotides, the CDR3 is TGTGCCAGCACCCGACAGGACAATCAGCCCCAGCATTTT. Amino acid sequence: CASTRQDNQPQHF.